The subject of this entry is one T cell receptor (beta chain). An end of the junction does not agree with germline; a read error may underlie this. This sample stems from a study of kidney transplant recipient with SARS-CoV-2 infection. CDR1 is SGHAT, CDR2 FQDESV, per germline (reference sequence). This CDR3 is built from 17 residues. Each CDR3 protein is one row after TCRdb ran MiXCR on the reads. The table has approximately 240,000 distinct CDR3 sequences, more than 25% seen once. The input for sequencing was a blood sample, taken at baseline and on roughly day 110 from a kidney transplant recipient. The chain couples TRBV11-1 to TRBJ1-2; D gene ambiguous. This sequence was found in a male patient aged 30 to 40 who had COVID-19 and was a kidney transplant recipient. These T cells may partly come from the graft donor. The CDR3 region is CASSGNNKAGKTYGCTF. DNA of the CDR3: TGTGCCAGCAGCGGAAATAATAAGGCTGGAAAGACCTATGGCTGCACCTTC. The full variable domain, with the rest looked up from reference TRBV11-1 and TRBJ1-2, is EAEVAQSPRYKITEKSQAVAFWCDPISGHATLYWYRQILGQGPELLVQFQDESVVDDSQLPKDRFSAERLKGVDSTLKIQPAELGDSAMYLCASSGNNKAGKTYGCTFGSGTRLTVV.